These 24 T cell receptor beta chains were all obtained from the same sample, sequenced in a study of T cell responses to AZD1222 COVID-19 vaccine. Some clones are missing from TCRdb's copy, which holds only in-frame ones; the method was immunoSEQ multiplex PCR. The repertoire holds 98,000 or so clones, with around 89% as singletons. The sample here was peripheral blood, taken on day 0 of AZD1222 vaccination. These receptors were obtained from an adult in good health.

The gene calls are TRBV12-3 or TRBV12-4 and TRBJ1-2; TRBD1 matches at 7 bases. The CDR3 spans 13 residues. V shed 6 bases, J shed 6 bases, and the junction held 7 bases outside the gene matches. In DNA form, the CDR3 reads TGTGCCAGCAGGGGGAACAGGGGAGATGGCTACACCTTC. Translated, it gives CASRGNRGDGYTF.

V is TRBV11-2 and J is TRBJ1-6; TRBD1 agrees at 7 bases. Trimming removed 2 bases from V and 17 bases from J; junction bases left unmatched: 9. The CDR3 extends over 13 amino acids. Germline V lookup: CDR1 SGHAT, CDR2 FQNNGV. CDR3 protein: CASSLPGQRSVHF. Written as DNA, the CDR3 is TGTGCCAGCAGCTTACCGGGACAGAGGAGCGTCCACTTT. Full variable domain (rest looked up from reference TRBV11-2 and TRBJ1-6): EAGVAQSPRYKIIEKRQSVAFWCNPISGHATLYWYQQILGQGPKLLIQFQNNGVVDDSQLPKDRFSAERLKGVDSTLKIQPAKLEDSAVYLCASSLPGQRSVHFGNGTRLTVT.

CDR3 sequence: CASSPSFGNEQYF. CDR3 sequence (DNA): TGTGCCAGCAGCCCGTCATTCGGAAACGAGCAGTACTTC. The chain uses TRBV6-5 and TRBJ2-7; D not resolved. CDR1 and CDR2 (germline): MNHEY, SVGAGI. Trimming shortened V by 6 bases and J by 5 bases, and 14 bases separated the two germline ends. The CDR3 runs to 13 residues.

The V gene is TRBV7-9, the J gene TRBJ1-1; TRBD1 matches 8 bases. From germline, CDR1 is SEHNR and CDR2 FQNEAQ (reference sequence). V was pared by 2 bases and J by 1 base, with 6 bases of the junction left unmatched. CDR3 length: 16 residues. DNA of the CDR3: TGTGCCAGCAGCTTACCGAGGACAGGGTCGAACACTGAAGCTTTCTTT. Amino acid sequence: CASSLPRTGSNTEAFF.

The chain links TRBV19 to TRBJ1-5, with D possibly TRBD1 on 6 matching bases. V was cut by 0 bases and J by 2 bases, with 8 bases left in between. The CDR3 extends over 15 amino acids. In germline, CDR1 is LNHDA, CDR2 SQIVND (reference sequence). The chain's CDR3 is CASSIESGGNQPQHF. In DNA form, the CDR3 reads TGTGCCAGTAGTATAGAGTCAGGGGGCAATCAGCCCCAGCATTTT.

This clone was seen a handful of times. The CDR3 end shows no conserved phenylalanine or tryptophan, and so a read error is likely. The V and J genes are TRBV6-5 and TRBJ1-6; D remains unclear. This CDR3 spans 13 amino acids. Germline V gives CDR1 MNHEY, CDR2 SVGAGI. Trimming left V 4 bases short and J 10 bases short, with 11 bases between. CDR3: CASSWDPKSPLHL. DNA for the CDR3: TGTGCCAGCAGTTGGGATCCCAAATCACCCCTCCACCTT.

CDR3 nucleotide sequence: TGTGCCACCAGCATAGCCATACAGGGCACTGAAGCTTTCTTT. This translates into CATSIAIQGTEAFF. V is TRBV15 and J is TRBJ1-1; D perhaps matches TRBD1 (6 bases). Germline V CDR1 and CDR2: LNHNV, YYDKDF (reference sequence). Trimming pared 4 bases from V and 4 bases from J, leaving 13 bases between. The CDR3 has 14 residues.

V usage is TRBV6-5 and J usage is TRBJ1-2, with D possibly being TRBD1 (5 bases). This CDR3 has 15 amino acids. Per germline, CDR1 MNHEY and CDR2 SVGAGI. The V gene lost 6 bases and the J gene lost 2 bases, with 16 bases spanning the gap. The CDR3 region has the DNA TGTGCCAGCAGGGTTACAGGAAATGGAAACTATGGCTACACCTTC. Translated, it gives CASRVTGNGNYGYTF.

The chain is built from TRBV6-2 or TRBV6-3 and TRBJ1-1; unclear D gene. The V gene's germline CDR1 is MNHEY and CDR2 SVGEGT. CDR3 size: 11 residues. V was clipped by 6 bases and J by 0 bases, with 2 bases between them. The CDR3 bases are TGTGCCAGCAGCGTGAACACTGAAGCTTTCTTT. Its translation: CASSVNTEAFF.

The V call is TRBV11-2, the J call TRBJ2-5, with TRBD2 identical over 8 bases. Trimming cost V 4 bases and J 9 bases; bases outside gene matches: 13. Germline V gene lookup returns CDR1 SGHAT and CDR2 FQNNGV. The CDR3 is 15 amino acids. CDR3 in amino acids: CASSSSGGTFGSQYF. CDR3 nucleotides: TGTGCCAGCAGCTCGAGCGGGGGCACCTTTGGGTCCCAGTACTTC.

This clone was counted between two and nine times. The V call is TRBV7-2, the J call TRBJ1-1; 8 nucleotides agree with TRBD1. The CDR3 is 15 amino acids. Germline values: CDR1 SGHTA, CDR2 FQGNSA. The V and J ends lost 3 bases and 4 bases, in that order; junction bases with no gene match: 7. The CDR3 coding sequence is TGTGCCAGCAGCTTCAGGGGGCGCAAGGGCACTGAAGCTTTCTTT. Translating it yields CASSFRGRKGTEAFF.

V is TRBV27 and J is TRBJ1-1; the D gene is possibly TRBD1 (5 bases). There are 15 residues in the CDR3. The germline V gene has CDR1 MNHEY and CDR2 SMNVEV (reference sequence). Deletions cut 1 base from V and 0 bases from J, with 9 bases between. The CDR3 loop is CASSLFGGVNTEAFF. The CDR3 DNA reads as TGTGCCAGCAGTTTATTCGGGGGGGTGAACACTGAAGCTTTCTTT.

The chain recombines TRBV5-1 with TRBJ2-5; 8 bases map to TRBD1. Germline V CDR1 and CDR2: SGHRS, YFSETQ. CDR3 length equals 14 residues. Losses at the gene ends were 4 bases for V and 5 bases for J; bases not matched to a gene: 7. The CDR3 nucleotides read TGCGCCAGCAGCCATGGACAGGGAAGGGAGACCCAGTACTTC. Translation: CASSHGQGRETQYF.

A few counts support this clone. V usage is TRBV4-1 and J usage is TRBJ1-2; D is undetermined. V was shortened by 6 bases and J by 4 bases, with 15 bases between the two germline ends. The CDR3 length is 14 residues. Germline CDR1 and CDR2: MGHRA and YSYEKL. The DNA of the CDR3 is TGCGCCAGCAGGCGAGACAACAACTTCTATGGCTACACCTTC. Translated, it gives CASRRDNNFYGYTF.

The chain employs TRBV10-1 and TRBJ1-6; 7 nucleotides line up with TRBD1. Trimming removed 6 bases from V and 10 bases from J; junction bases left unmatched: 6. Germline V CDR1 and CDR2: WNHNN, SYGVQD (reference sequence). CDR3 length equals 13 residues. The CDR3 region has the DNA TGCGCCAGCAGGGACACAGGGGAATCACCCCTCCACTTT. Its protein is CASRDTGESPLHF.

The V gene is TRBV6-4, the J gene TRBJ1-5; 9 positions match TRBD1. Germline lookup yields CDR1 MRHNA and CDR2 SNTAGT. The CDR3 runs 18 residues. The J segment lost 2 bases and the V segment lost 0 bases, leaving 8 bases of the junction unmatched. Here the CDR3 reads CASSDSIDRGFGNQPQHF. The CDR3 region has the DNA TGTGCCAGCAGTGACTCTATCGACAGGGGGTTTGGCAATCAGCCCCAGCATTTT.

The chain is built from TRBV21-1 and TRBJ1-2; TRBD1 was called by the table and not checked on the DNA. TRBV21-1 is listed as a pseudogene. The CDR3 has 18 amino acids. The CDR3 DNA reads TGTGCCAGCAGCGATAAGGGACAGGGTTTAACCAGGAACTATGGCTACACCTTC. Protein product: CASSDKGQGLTRNYGYTF.

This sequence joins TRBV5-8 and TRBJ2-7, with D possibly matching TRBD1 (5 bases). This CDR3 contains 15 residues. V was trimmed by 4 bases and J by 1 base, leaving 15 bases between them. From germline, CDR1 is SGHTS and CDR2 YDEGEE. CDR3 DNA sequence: TGTGCCAGCAGCCGTGTATTCGACAGTTCCTACGAGCAGTACTTC. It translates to CASSRVFDSSYEQYF. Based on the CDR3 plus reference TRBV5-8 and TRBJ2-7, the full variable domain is EAGVTQSPTHLIKTRGQQATLRCSPISGHTSVYWYQQALGLGLQFLLWYDEGEERNRGNFPPRFSGRQFPNYSSELNVNALELEDSALYLCASSRVFDSSYEQYFGPGTRLTVT.

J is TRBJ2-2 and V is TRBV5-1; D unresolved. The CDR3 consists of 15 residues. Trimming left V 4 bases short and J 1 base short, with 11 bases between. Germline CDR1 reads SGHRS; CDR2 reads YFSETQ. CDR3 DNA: TGCGCCAGCAGCCCTCAGACGGGGAACACCGGGGAGCTGTTTTTT. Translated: CASSPQTGNTGELFF.

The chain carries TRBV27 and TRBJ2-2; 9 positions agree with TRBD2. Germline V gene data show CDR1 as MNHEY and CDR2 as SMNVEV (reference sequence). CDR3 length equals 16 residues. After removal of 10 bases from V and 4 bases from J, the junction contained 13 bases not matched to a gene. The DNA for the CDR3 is TGTGCCACCTCCAGGGCGGGGGGGCGACCCACCGGGGAGCTGTTTTTT. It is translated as CATSRAGGRPTGELFF.

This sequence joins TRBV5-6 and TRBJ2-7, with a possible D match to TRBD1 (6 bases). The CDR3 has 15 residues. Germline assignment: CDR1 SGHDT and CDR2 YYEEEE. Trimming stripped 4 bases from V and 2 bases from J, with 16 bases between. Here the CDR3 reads CASSRERPGAYEQYF. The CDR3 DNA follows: TGTGCCAGCAGCAGGGAACGACCAGGGGCCTACGAGCAGTACTTC.

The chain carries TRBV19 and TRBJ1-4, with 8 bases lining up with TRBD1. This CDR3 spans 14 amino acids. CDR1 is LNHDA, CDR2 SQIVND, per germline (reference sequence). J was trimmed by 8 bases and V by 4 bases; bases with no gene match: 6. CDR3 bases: TGTGCCAGTAGTACCCAGGGGGCGAACGAAAAACTGTTTTTT. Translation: CASSTQGANEKLFF.

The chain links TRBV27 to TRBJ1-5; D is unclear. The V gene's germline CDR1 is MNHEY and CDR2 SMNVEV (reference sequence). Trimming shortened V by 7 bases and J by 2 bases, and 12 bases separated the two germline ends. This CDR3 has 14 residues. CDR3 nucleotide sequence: TGTGCCAGCACCCAGGTTACATGCAATCAGCCCCAGCATTTT. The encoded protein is CASTQVTCNQPQHF.

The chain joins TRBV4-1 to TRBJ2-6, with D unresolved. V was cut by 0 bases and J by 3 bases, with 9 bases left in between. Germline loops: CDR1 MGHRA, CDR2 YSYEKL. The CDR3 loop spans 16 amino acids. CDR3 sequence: CASSQDWSSGANVLTF. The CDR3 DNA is TGCGCCAGCAGCCAAGATTGGTCTAGTGGGGCCAACGTCCTGACTTTC.